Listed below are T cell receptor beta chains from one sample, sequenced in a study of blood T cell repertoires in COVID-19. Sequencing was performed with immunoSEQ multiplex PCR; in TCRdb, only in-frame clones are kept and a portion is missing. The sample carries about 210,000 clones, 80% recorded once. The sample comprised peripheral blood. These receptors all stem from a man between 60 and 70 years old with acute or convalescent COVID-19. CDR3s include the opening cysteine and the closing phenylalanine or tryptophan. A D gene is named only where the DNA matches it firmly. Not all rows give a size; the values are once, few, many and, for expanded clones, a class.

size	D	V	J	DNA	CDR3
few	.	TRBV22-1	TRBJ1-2	TGTCCTGGGAGCGGAGGGGCAGAAGGGGGCTATGGCTACACCTTC	CPGSGGAEGGYGYTF
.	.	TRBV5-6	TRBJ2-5	TGTGCCAGCAGCTTGAATTCAGGGCCCCAAGAGACCCAGTACTTC	CASSLNSGPQETQYF
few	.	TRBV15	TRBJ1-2	TGTGCCACCAGCAGAGGGTCAGGGCAGGGGAGGGCCTATGGCTACACCTTC	CATSRGSGQGRAYGYTF
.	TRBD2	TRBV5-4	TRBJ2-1	TGTGCCAGCAGCCAATTCAGCGGGGGTCTGAATGAGCAGTTCTTC	CASSQFSGGLNEQFF
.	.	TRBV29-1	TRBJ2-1	TGCAGCGTCGCTAGAGAGGCGGGCTCCTACAATGAGCAGTTCTTC	CSVAREAGSYNEQFF
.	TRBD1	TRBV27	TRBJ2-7	TGTGCCAGCAGTCCCACTGCGGCAGGGGGTTTGAGCGAGCAGTACTTC	CASSPTAAGGLSEQYF
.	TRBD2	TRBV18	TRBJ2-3	TGTGCCAGCTCACCTACGGGGGGGACCACAGATACGCAGTATTTT	CASSPTGGTTDTQYF
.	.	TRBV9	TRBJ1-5	TGTGCCAGCGGTCCCGACAGCGCCGAGGATCAGCCCCAGCATTTT	CASGPDSAEDQPQHF
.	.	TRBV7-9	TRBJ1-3	TGTGCCAGCAGCCCCTCCCGCCTCCGAGCGGCTCTTTCGGGAAACACCATATATTTT	CASSPSRLRAALSGNTIYF
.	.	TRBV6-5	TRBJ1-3	TGTGCCAGCAGTTCCAGGACATGGGCTGGAAACACCATATATTTT	CASSSRTWAGNTIYF
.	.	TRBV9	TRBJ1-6	TGTGCCAGCAGCGTGGACAGTGGGTTCTCAAATTCACCCCTCCACTTT	CASSVDSGFSNSPLHF
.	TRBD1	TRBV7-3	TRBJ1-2	TGTGCCAGCAGCTCCGACGGACAGGCGACCTTCTATGGCTACACCTTC	CASSSDGQATFYGYTF
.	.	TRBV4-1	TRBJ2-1	TGCGCCAGCAGCCAAGATCGGGTTGAGTACAATGAGCAGTTCTTC	CASSQDRVEYNEQFF
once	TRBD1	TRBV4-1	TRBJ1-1	TGCGCCAGCAGCCAAGTGGGGGGACAGGGGGACACTGAAGCTTTCTTT	CASSQVGGQGDTEAFF
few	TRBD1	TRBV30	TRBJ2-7	TGTGCCTGGAGTGTACCCGGGACAGGGCCCTACGAGCAGTACTTC	CAWSVPGTGPYEQYF
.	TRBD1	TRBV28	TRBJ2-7	TGTGCCAGCAGTTTAGGAGCAGGGGGCGAGCAGTACTTC	CASSLGAGGEQYF
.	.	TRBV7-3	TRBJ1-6	TGTGCCAGCAGCTTATTTCCGGTGCTCTTAAATTCACCCCTCCACTTT	CASSLFPVLLNSPLHF
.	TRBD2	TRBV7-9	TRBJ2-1	TGTGCCAGCAGCGCCAGAGGGCTAGCGGGGGGGCCGAGGTTCTTC	CASSARGLAGGPRFF
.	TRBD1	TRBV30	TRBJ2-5	TGTGCCTGGAACCGACCCGGGACAGGGGGGGAGACCCAGTACTTC	CAWNRPGTGGETQYF
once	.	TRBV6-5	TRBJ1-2	TGTGCCAGCAGTTACGGGGGGGCTGGAGGCTACACCTTC	CASSYGGAGGYTF
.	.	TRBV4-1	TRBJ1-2	TGCGCCAGCAGCCAAGTGGGGGGGGCGAGCTATGGCTACACCTTC	CASSQVGGASYGYTF
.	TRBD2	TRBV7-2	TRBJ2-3	TGTGCCAGCAGCGCCGGGGGGGCCATAGATACGCAGTATTTT	CASSAGGAIDTQYF
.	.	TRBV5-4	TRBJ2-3	TGTGCCAGCAGCTTTGGTCTAGCCAGCACAGATACGCAGTATTTT	CASSFGLASTDTQYF
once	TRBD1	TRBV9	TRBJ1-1	TGTGCCAGCAGCGCAGACAGGGGGCGTTACACCAACACTGAAGCTTTCTTT	CASSADRGRYTNTEAFF
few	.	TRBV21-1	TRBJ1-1	TGTGCCAGCAGCAAAGTTAGCAGGGAGAACACTGAAGCTTTCTTT	CASSKVSRENTEAFF
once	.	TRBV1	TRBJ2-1	TGCACCAGCAGCCATTTAACCTTGGACGGTACAGGGTGGGGCAATGAGCAGTTCTTC	CTSSHLTLDGTGWGNEQFF
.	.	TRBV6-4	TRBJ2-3	TGTGCCAGCAGTGAACACCGTTTCACAGATACGCAGTATTTT	CASSEHRFTDTQYF
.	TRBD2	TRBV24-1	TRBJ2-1	TGTGCCACCAGTGATCCCGGGACTAGCGGTTACAATGAGCAGTTCTTC	CATSDPGTSGYNEQFF
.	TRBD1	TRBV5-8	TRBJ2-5	TGTGCCAGCAGCTTGCGAAGGGGGCTCTATCAGGGAGAGACCCAGTACTTC	CASSLRRGLYQGETQYF